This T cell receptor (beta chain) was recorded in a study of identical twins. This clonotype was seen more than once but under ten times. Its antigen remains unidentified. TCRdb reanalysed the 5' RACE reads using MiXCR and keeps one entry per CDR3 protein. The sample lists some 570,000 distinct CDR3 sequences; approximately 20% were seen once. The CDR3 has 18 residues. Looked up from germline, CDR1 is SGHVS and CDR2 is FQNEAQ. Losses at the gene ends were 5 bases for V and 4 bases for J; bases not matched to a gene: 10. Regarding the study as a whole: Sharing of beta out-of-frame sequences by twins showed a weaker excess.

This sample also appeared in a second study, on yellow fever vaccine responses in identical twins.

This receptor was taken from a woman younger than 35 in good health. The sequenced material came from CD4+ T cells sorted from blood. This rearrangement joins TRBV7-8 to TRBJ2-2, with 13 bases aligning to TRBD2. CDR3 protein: CASSKGLAGVEVTGELFF. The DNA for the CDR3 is TGTGCCAGCAGCAAAGGACTAGCGGGGGTTGAGGTCACCGGGGAGCTGTTTTTT.